Following are 11 T cell receptor beta chains from one sample sequenced in a study of blood T cells in healthy people across ages. Then a second PCR, running about 7 to 11 cycles, was carried out with a sample-barcoded 5' primer and a J-beta primer mix. One entry per CDR3 protein results from TCRdb running MiXCR on the 5' RACE reads. The data contain under 1,100,000 distinct CDR3 sequences, approximately 26% of them singletons. These data also featured in a second study, about T cells of mothers and their children.

The sequenced material came from blood. These receptors all come from a girl aged 2-15 years in good health.

The rearrangement links TRBV29-1 to TRBJ1-2; 9 bases line up with TRBD1. V was pared by 6 bases and J by 2 bases, with 4 bases of the junction left unmatched. The CDR3 has 13 amino acids. Per the germline V gene, CDR1 is SQVTM and CDR2 is ANQGSEA. The CDR3 here is CSVTGGENYGYTF. The CDR3 DNA reads TGCAGCGTAACAGGGGGCGAAAACTATGGCTACACCTTC. Full variable domain (missing parts from reference TRBV29-1 and TRBJ1-2): SAVISQKPSRDICQRGTSLTIQCQVDSQVTMMFWYRQQPGQSLTLIATANQGSEATYESGFVIDKFPISRPNLTFSTLTVSNMSPEDSSIYLCSVTGGENYGYTFGSGTRLTVV.

This chain's CDR3 is CASSFTVLEQFF. Here the CDR3 DNA reads TGTGCCAGCAGTTTCACAGTGCTTGAGCAGTTCTTC. The chain is built from TRBV12-3 or TRBV12-4 and TRBJ2-1; D is ambiguous. The CDR3 length is 12 residues. The germline V and J ends were trimmed by 3 bases and 9 bases, with 9 bases remaining between them.

V gene TRBV5-1 combines with J gene TRBJ1-4; D is unclear. This CDR3 comprises 13 residues. V lost 2 bases and J 8 bases, leaving 10 bases between the germline ends. Germline V gives CDR1 SGHRS, CDR2 YFSETQ. CDR3 sequence: CASSFHRGEKLFF. The CDR3 DNA reads as TGCGCCAGCAGCTTCCATCGAGGGGAAAAACTGTTTTTT.

The table lists this clonotype with a few counts. The chain uses TRBV7-9 and TRBJ1-2; D is unclear. This CDR3 is 12 amino acids long. V dropped 4 bases and J dropped 8 bases, with 11 bases sitting between them. Germline CDR1 reads SEHNR; CDR2 reads FQNEAQ (reference sequence). The CDR3 loop is CASSSLSGGYTF. The CDR3 nucleotides are TGTGCCAGCAGCTCCTTATCCGGGGGCTACACCTTC.

The chain is built from TRBV2 and TRBJ2-1; TRBD2 aligns across 7 bases. Germline CDR1 SNHLY, CDR2 FYNNEI. The length of the CDR3 is 15 residues. With 3 bases clipped from V and 2 bases from J, the junction kept 4 bases outside the gene matches. The CDR3 sequence is CASSEAGVTYNEQFF. The CDR3 DNA follows: TGTGCCAGCAGTGAGGCGGGGGTCACCTACAATGAGCAGTTCTTC.

This clonotype showed up just a few times. The CDR3 sequence: CSARLTGYAEAFF. For the CDR3, the DNA is TGCAGTGCTAGACTTACGGGGTACGCTGAAGCTTTCTTT. This sequence joins TRBV20-1 and TRBJ1-1; no reliable D call. The CDR3 totals 13 residues. V was pared by 2 bases and J by 6 bases, with 13 bases between. CDR1 is DFQATT and CDR2 is SNEGSKA in the germline V gene (reference sequence).

This clonotype occurred a few times. The chain employs TRBV20-1 and TRBJ2-7; 7 nucleotides line up with TRBD2. CDR3 size: 15 residues. The germline V gene has CDR1 DFQATT and CDR2 SNEGSKA (reference sequence). Trimming took 0 bases from V and 2 from J; bases not matched to a gene: 7. The CDR3: CSARETAGSTYEQYF. In nucleotides, the CDR3 is TGCAGTGCTAGAGAGACAGCGGGATCCACCTACGAGCAGTACTTC.

V and J are TRBV7-9 and TRBJ1-2; D remains unclear. CDR3 size: 14 residues. Trimming shortened V by 5 bases and J by 7 bases, and 17 bases separated the two germline ends. Looked up from germline, CDR1 is SEHNR and CDR2 is FQNEAQ (reference sequence). The DNA for the CDR3 is TGTGCCAGCAGCATCGACGGTCCCAACGTTGGCTACACCTTC. This gives the protein CASSIDGPNVGYTF.

The genes are TRBV15 and TRBJ1-5; no clear D. Germline values: CDR1 LNHNV, CDR2 YYDKDF (reference sequence). Trimming took off 1 base at V and 2 bases at J, with 9 bases between the two ends. CDR3 length: 15 amino acids. The CDR3 nucleotides read TGTGCCACCAGCAGAGGAGGGCTGGGCAATCAGCCCCAGCATTTT. This encodes CATSRGGLGNQPQHF.

This clonotype appeared a few times. The rearrangement joins TRBV12-3 or TRBV12-4 to TRBJ2-1; TRBD1 agrees at 10 bases. The J call may be mistaken, given a closer DNA end match to TRBJ2-7. The CDR3 covers 17 residues. CDR3 DNA: TGTGCCAGCAGTTTCCCTCCGGGACAGGGGCTTGCCTACGAGCAGTACTTC. Residues: CASSFPPGQGLAYEQYF.

There are a few counts of this clonotype. V usage is TRBV20-1 and J usage is TRBJ2-1; the D gene is possibly TRBD1 (6 bases). Trimming left V 6 bases short and J 14 bases short, with 26 bases between. The CDR3 consists of 14 residues. The V gene's germline CDR1 is DFQATT and CDR2 SNEGSKA (reference sequence). CDR3 sequence (DNA): TGCAGTGCCTATCGGACAGCCCCAATTTCAGAGGAGTTCTTC. The encoded protein is CSAYRTAPISEEFF.